The rows below give T cell receptor beta chains drawn from one sample of a study of cytomegalovirus exposure and HLA in healthy donors. Assay: immunoSEQ multiplex PCR; the TCRdb copy retains only in-frame clones and omits some. This table has around 170,000 clones, over 65% appearing once. Sequencing was carried out using PBMCs. These receptors were obtained from a woman aged 45-59 years in good health and CMV-seropositive. Both conserved end residues are trimmed from each CDR3. Fields, in order: V gene, J gene, CDR3 length, CDR3 protein.

V: TRBV7-9
J: TRBJ2-1
length: 12
CDR3: ASSSDRGNNEQF

V: TRBV27
J: TRBJ2-3
length: 12
CDR3: ASRGHIATDTQY

V: TRBV4-3
J: TRBJ2-1
length: 11
CDR3: ASSQASYNEQF

V: TRBV5-1
J: TRBJ2-5
length: 12
CDR3: ASSSQGGQETQY

V: TRBV2
J: TRBJ2-3
length: 14
CDR3: ASSAGLAPLTDTQY

V: TRBV5-1
J: TRBJ1-2
length: 11
CDR3: ASTPGQNYGYT

V: TRBV5-8
J: TRBJ2-7
length: 15
CDR3: ASSFRKGGQASYEQY

V: TRBV15
J: TRBJ2-1
length: 14
CDR3: ATRTPGQASYNEQF

V: TRBV5-1
J: TRBJ2-3
length: 13
CDR3: ASSLEAGSTDTQY

V: TRBV15
J: TRBJ1-4
length: 13
CDR3: ATSREEGATEKLF

V: TRBV7-3
J: TRBJ2-5
length: 14
CDR3: ASSLGGAGAQETQY

V: TRBV5-5
J: TRBJ2-5
length: 10
CDR3: ASSDGGETQY

V: TRBV5-1
J: TRBJ2-3
length: 9
CDR3: ASSGTLGQY

V: TRBV5-1
J: TRBJ2-5
length: 9
CDR3: ASSQRETQY

V: TRBV5-6
J: TRBJ1-2
length: 13
CDR3: ASSSTDAGGYGYT

V: TRBV5-4
J: TRBJ2-1
length: 11
CDR3: ASTFVGGDEQF

V: TRBV27
J: TRBJ2-7
length: 13
CDR3: ASSLIGTGTYEQY

V: TRBV28
J: TRBJ2-7
length: 13
CDR3: ASFGRTSASYEQY

V: TRBV2
J: TRBJ1-5
length: 14
CDR3: ASSEARRGGNQPQH

V: TRBV9
J: TRBJ2-3
length: 11
CDR3: ASSVEGMARLY

V: TRBV7-2
J: TRBJ2-2
length: 14
CDR3: ASSFLGGRNTGELF

V: TRBV11-2
J: TRBJ2-2
length: 12
CDR3: ASSLEAGTGELF

V: TRBV25-1
J: TRBJ1-2
length: 12
CDR3: ASSEGGRLYGYT

V: TRBV27
J: TRBJ2-7
length: 13
CDR3: ASSLTSGGRYEQY

V: TRBV15
J: TRBJ1-3
length: 13
CDR3: ATSRDRFSGNTIY

V: TRBV7-2
J: TRBJ2-2
length: 14
CDR3: ASSSRLAANTGELF

V: TRBV9
J: TRBJ2-3
length: 14
CDR3: ASSVVSGGGTDTQY

V: TRBV15
J: TRBJ2-1
length: 13
CDR3: ATSRDRNSYNEQF

V: TRBV29-1
J: TRBJ1-4
length: 12
CDR3: SVRSGGLNEKLF

V: TRBV7-2
J: TRBJ2-3
length: 12
CDR3: ASSERGRTDTQY

V: TRBV4-3
J: TRBJ1-2
length: 10
CDR3: ASSHRAVGYT

V: TRBV4-1
J: TRBJ2-5
length: 14
CDR3: ASSPRVSGQVETQY

V: TRBV27
J: TRBJ2-5
length: 12
CDR3: ASSLGPLGETQY

V: TRBV7-6
J: TRBJ1-2
length: 13
CDR3: ASSLVIDPNYGYT

V: TRBV6-6
J: TRBJ1-1
length: 11
CDR3: ASSSGGNTEAF

V: TRBV4-1
J: TRBJ2-1
length: 14
CDR3: ASSQDVGTPRNEQF

V: TRBV2
J: TRBJ2-1
length: 14
CDR3: ASSEEGTGVHNEQF

V: TRBV9
J: TRBJ1-1
length: 12
CDR3: ASSVGDSDTEAF

V: TRBV30
J: TRBJ1-2
length: 11
CDR3: AWSLDRGLGYT

V: TRBV28
J: TRBJ1-2
length: 12
CDR3: ASSALRGNYGYT

V: TRBV11-3
J: TRBJ2-2
length: 11
CDR3: ASSPLRDGELF

V: TRBV4-1
J: TRBJ2-3
length: 14
CDR3: ASSQDGQGEAGTQY

V: TRBV30
J: TRBJ1-4
length: 14
CDR3: AWSVALGAANEKLF

V: TRBV30
J: TRBJ2-5
length: 12
CDR3: AWIAQGIQETQY

V: TRBV7-9
J: TRBJ1-6
length: 13
CDR3: ASSPDRVGNSPLH

V: TRBV5-4
J: TRBJ1-2
length: 11
CDR3: ASSNRVNYGYT

V: TRBV5-6
J: TRBJ2-5
length: 14
CDR3: ASSLESRVAGETQY

V: TRBV7-8
J: TRBJ1-2
length: 12
CDR3: ASSLRDRDFGYT

V: TRBV10-1
J: TRBJ2-3
length: 14
CDR3: ASSESGTLIADTQY

V: TRBV4-1
J: TRBJ1-2
length: 15
CDR3: ASSQDHGTLGFYGYT

V: TRBV6-6
J: TRBJ1-1
length: 10
CDR3: ASSYDTPEAF

V: TRBV19
J: TRBJ1-1
length: 11
CDR3: ASSAQGPFQAF

V: TRBV6-6
J: TRBJ1-1
length: 12
CDR3: ASSYSIRGPEAF